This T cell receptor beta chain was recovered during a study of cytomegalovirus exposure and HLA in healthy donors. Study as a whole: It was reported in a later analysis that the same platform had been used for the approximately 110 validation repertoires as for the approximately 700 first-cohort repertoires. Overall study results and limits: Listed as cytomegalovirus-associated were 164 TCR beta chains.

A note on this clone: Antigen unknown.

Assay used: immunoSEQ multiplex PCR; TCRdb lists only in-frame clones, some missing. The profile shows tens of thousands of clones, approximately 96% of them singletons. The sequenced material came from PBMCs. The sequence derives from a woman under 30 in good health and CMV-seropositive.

CDR3: CASSLLAGGPDTQYF. The CDR3 nucleotides read TGTGCCAGCAGTTTACTAGCGGGAGGGCCGGATACGCAGTATTTT. The gene calls are TRBV28 and TRBJ2-3, with 12 bases fitting TRBD2. The V gene's germline CDR1 is MDHEN and CDR2 SYDVKM. Losses at the gene ends were 2 bases for V and 6 bases for J; bases not matched to a gene: 3. The CDR3 covers 15 residues.